This T cell receptor beta chain is from a study of technical replicates of blood from a handful of donors. In its sample, this clone was seen once. Sequencing was performed with immunoSEQ multiplex PCR; in TCRdb, only in-frame clones are kept and a portion is missing. This sample has 72,000 or so clones, with around 93% found just once. The sequencing input was T cells isolated from PBMCs. The receptor was isolated from a human donor in good health.

The CDR3 spells CASSQAYFYYEQYF. CDR3 sequence (DNA): TGCGCCAGCAGCCAAGCGTACTTTTACTACGAGCAGTACTTC. The genes are TRBV4-1 and TRBJ2-7; D is unresolved. V was clipped by 1 base and J by 3 bases, with 10 bases between them. Germline V CDR1 and CDR2: MGHRA, YSYEKL. The CDR3 is made up of 14 amino acids.